Shown below are 14 T cell receptor beta chains from a single sample sequenced in a study of T-cell reconstitution after alpha-beta-depleted transplantation in children. Unique molecular identifiers were used to barcode this TCRbeta library. Via MiXCR, TCRdb re-called the PCR reads, giving one row per CDR3 protein. The sample lists some 200,000 distinct CDR3 sequences, roughly 9.1% occurring once. The sample here was PBMCs, mostly from graft donor cells, taken 360 days after TCRalphabeta/CD19-depleted stem cell transplant. The receptors stem from a male patient aged 2-10 years who had a stem cell transplant for acute myeloid leukemia, so the T cells may come from the graft donor.

This clonotype was counted many times. This sequence joins TRBV4-3 and TRBJ2-3; D not certain. CDR3 size: 16 residues. V was cut by 1 base and J by 0 bases, with 11 bases left in between. CDR1 and CDR2 (germline): LGHNA, YSLEER. The CDR3 spells CASSQVARSSTDTQYF. DNA for the CDR3: TGCGCCAGCAGCCAAGTGGCTCGCTCTAGCACAGATACGCAGTATTTT.

This clonotype was seen ten or more times. This sequence joins TRBV27 and TRBJ2-1; D is unresolved. The V and J ends lost 7 bases and 1 base respectively, with 11 bases between them. CDR1 and CDR2 (germline): MNHEY, SMNVEV (reference sequence). This CDR3 comprises 14 residues. The CDR3 nucleotides are TGTGCCAGCACCCCAGGCCCTTCCTACAATGAGCAGTTCTTC. Protein: CASTPGPSYNEQFF.

Ten or more counts support this clonotype. This rearrangement joins TRBV12-3 or TRBV12-4 to TRBJ2-2; 7 positions match TRBD1. Germline trimming cut 5 bases from V and 4 bases from J; bases unmatched to any gene: 10. This CDR3 is 16 amino acids long. CDR3 protein: CASSPDRVLSTGELFF. The CDR3 DNA reads TGTGCCAGCAGTCCCGACAGGGTTCTAAGCACCGGGGAGCTGTTTTTT.

This clonotype was picked up a small number of times. The gene calls are TRBV7-2 and TRBJ2-3; D ambiguous. Germline CDR1 SGHTA, CDR2 FQGNSA. CDR3 length equals 12 residues. V lost 5 bases to trimming and J lost 10 bases, with 13 bases between them. The CDR3 DNA follows: TGTGCCAGCAGCCCGAGAACGTGGGCGCAGTATTTT. Its protein is CASSPRTWAQYF. Looking up the rest from reference TRBV7-2 and TRBJ2-3 gives the full variable domain: GAGVSQSPSNKVTEKGKDVELRCDPISGHTALYWYRQSLGQGLEFLIYFQGNSAPDKSGLPSDRFSAERTGGSVSTLTIQRTQQEDSAVYLCASSPRTWAQYFGPGTRLTVL.

This clonotype has just a few counts. The gene calls are TRBV5-6 and TRBJ1-1; D not certain. V was pared by 4 bases and J by 7 bases, with 20 bases between. Germline V lookup: CDR1 SGHDT, CDR2 YYEEEE. CDR3 length equals 15 residues. This chain's CDR3 is CASSVRPGTLDEAFF. The CDR3 coding sequence is TGTGCCAGCAGCGTTAGACCGGGAACCTTAGATGAAGCTTTCTTT.

This clonotype appeared many times. The DNA of the CDR3 is TGCAGTGCGAAGAAAGCGGGGCCAACAGATACGCAGTATTTT. The encoded protein is CSAKKAGPTDTQYF. The chain employs TRBV20-1 and TRBJ2-3, with 7 bases lining up with TRBD2. V gave up 6 bases and J gave up 3 bases; unmatched junction bases: 9. The length of the CDR3 is 14 residues. CDR1 and CDR2 from the germline V gene are DFQATT and SNEGSKA (reference sequence).

This chain uses TRBV6-1 with TRBJ2-7; D possibly matches TRBD1 or TRBD2 (5 bases each). Trimming left V 8 bases short and J 7 bases short, with 21 bases between. Germline-derived CDR1 and CDR2 are MNHNS and SASEGT. CDR3 length: 14 amino acids. CDR3 protein: CASGPKGPGREQYV. The CDR3 DNA sequence: TGTGCCAGCGGTCCAAAGGGACCCGGGCGGGAGCAGTACGTC.

This rearrangement joins TRBV18 to TRBJ2-3; D is ambiguous. The CDR3 runs to 16 residues. Trimming left V 1 base short and J 2 bases short, with 13 bases between. Looked up from germline, CDR1 is KGHSH and CDR2 is LQKENI. The CDR3 reads CASSPRRGTNTDTQYF. The CDR3 DNA is TGTGCCAGCTCACCACGGCGAGGCACCAACACAGATACGCAGTATTTT.

This clonotype has a count of ten or more. The chain employs TRBV7-9 and TRBJ1-1, with unresolved D. The germline V gene encodes CDR1 SEHNR and CDR2 FQNEAQ (reference sequence). The germline V and J ends were trimmed by 5 bases and 0 bases, with 1 base remaining between them. The CDR3 loop spans 11 amino acids. CDR3 loop: CASSLNTEAFF. The CDR3 DNA sequence: TGTGCCAGCAGCCTGAACACTGAAGCTTTCTTT.

The V call is TRBV7-9, the J call TRBJ2-1, with D perhaps given as TRBD1 or TRBD2 (5 bases each). The CDR3 extends over 16 amino acids. Germline V lookup: CDR1 SEHNR, CDR2 FQNEAQ (reference sequence). V lost 5 bases and J 3 bases, leaving 17 bases between the germline ends. The CDR3 loop is CASSPPGLAYYNEQFF. Written as DNA, the CDR3 is TGTGCCAGCAGCCCTCCAGGGCTAGCCTACTACAATGAGCAGTTCTTC.

This clonotype has more than one count but fewer than ten. The chain uses TRBV6-5 and TRBJ1-4; no firm D call. There are 15 residues in the CDR3. Germline CDR1 MNHEY, CDR2 SVGAGI. Trimming took 2 bases from V and 7 from J, leaving 14 bases between them. This CDR3 reads CASSYASTTGEKLFF. The DNA for the CDR3 is TGTGCCAGCAGTTACGCCAGCACAACGGGTGAAAAACTGTTTTTT.

V usage is TRBV5-1 and J usage is TRBJ2-7; D is uncertain. Germline V gene lookup returns CDR1 SGHRS and CDR2 YFSETQ. V lost 0 bases and J 3 bases, leaving 19 bases between the germline ends. CDR3 length: 17 amino acids. CDR3 coding DNA: TGCGCCAGCAGCTTGGCGGTAGATGGGTCCCCCTACTACGAGCAGTACTTC. It yields the protein CASSLAVDGSPYYEQYF.

This chain uses TRBV5-1 with TRBJ2-7; TRBD2 aligns across 9 bases. The CDR3 contains 16 residues. Germline loops: CDR1 SGHRS, CDR2 YFSETQ. V was pared by 5 bases and J by 1 base, with 10 bases of the junction left unmatched. The CDR3 region is CASSPRWTSVSYEQYF. CDR3 DNA: TGCGCCAGCAGTCCCCGCTGGACTAGCGTATCCTACGAGCAGTACTTC.

This clonotype was seen a handful of times. This chain connects TRBV12-3 or TRBV12-4 to TRBJ2-1; D gene ambiguous. The CDR3 runs to 16 residues. Trimming removed 9 bases at V and 12 bases at J, with 30 bases between. CDR3 sequence (DNA): TGTGCCAGTAGCCCTTCCCAAGGTAGGACCCCGAAGGTGCAGTTCTTC. Protein product: CASSPSQGRTPKVQFF.